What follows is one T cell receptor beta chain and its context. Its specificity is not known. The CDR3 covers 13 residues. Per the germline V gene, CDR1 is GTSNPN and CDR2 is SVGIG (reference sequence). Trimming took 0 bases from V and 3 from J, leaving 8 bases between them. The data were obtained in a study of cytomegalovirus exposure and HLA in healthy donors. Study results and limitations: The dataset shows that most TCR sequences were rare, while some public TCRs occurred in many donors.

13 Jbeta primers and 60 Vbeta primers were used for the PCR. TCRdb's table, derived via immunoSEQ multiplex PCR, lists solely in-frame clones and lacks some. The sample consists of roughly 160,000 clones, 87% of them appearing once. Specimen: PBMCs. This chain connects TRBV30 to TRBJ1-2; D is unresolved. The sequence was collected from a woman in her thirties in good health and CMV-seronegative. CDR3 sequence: CAWSVGTDYGYTF. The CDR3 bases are TGTGCCTGGAGTGTAGGAACAGACTATGGCTACACCTTC.